This TCR beta chain was obtained from a study of T cells expressing NK-cell markers. Looking at the study overall: Investigators obtained TCR beta repertoires from sorted CD3+CD56+NKG2C+, CD3+CD56+NKG2C- and CD3+CD56-NKG2C+ T cells. Study-level findings and limits: Once again these clonotypes came out on top in the CD3+CD56-NKG2C+ fraction of several donors. Top CD8+ clonotypes included the dominant CD3+CD56+NKG2C+ clonotypes in roughly 6 donors.

Note on this clonotype: Its antigen is currently unknown.

TCRdb re-called the 5' RACE reads; one entry per CDR3 protein, DNA not given. The record lists about 460,000 distinct CDR3 sequences, of which the ten most abundant hold 1.4%. CDR3 length: 15 residues. Per the germline V gene, CDR1 is SNHLY and CDR2 is FYNNEI. The receptor comes from a woman aged 45 to 65 in good health. The sequenced sample was blood T cells: a sorted CD56 or NKG2C T cell subset, CD4+ or CD8+ T cells, or bulk PBMC T cells (not recorded which). The chain carries TRBV2 and TRBJ2-1; lacking DNA, the TRBD2 call made by TCRdb goes unchecked. CDR3 amino acids: CASSQTSGSLNEQFF.